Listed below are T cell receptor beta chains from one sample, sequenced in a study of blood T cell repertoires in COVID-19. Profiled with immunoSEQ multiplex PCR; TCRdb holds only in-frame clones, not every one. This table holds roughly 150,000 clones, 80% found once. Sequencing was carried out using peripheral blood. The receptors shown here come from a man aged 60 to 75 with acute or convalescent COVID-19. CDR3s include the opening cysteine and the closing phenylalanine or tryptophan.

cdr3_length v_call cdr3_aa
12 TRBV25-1 CASGTGLNEQFF
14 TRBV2 CASIGLAGTGELFF
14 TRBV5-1 CASSPSSSNNEQFF
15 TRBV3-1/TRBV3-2 CASSQGTGQYNEQFF
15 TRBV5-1 CASSYSGVSYNEQFF
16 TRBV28 CASSRGVATSTDTQYF
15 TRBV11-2 CASSLGLAEGLRQFF
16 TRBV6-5 CASSYPTGVGNTEAFF
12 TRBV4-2 CASSPQQGEQFF
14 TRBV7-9 CASSFEPRTDTQYF
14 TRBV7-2 CASSLTGGNQPQHF
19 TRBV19 CASSVAELGQTISGNTIYF
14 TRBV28 CASSQQGGADTQYF
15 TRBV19 CASSMGMASNQPQHF
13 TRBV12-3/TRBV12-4 CASSYRVGTEAFF
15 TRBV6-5 CASSLSGQGTYEQYF
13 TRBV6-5 CASSNRGGYGYTF
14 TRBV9 CASSPRGAFTEAFF
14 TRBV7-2 CASSSRTYNSPLHF
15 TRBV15 CATSRPGGGDDGYTF
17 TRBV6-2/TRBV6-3 CASSYPSGTGDIYGYTF
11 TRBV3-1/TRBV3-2 CASSQGREQYF
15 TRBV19 CATRRIHSSYNEQFF
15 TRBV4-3 CASSQQAGQAYGYTF
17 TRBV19 CASSQAGGATNTGELFF
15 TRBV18 CASSSGQGGYNEQFF
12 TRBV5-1 CASSQQGAEAFF
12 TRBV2 CASSEQNQPQHF
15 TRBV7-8 CASSFGGGTTGELFF
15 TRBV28 CASSTGQAFLYGYTF
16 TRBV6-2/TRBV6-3 CASSRYGQGPYNEQFF
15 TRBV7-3 CASSLTGGPANEQFF
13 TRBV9 CASSVLPFREAFF
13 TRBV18 CASSSSGGTEAFF
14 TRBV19 CASSMDRGRETQYF
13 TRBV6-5 CASSFRTVSPLHF
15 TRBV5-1 CATKTSRGGAGELFF
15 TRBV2 CASSNPIGARTPQHF
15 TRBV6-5 CASTRGSSSNQPQHF
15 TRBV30 CAWSVPGLGGREQYF
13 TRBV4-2 CASSRRGNTEAFF
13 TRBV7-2 CASSLKTRDEQFF
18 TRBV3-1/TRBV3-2 CASSHGGWATKLKETQYF
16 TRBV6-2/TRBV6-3 CASSPAGGGKRDEQFF
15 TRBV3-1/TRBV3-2 CASSRPGQLNTEAFF
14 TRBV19 CASSSQGAGGELFF
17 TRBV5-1 CASSLLGQATTNEKLFF
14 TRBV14 CASSLGTINSPLHF
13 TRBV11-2 CASSLIRSYEQYF
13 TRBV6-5 CASRSGIRETQYF
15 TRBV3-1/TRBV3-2 CASSRTGQMNTEAFF
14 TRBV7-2 CASSRDSNNYGYTF